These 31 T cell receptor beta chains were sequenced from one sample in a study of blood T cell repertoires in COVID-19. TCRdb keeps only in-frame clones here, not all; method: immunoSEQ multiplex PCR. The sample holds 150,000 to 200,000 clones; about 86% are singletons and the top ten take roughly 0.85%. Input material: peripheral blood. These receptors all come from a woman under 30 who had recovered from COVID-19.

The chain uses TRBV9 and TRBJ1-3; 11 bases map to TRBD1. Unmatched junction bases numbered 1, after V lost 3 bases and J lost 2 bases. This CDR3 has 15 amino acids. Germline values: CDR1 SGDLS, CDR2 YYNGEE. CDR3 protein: CASSEGQGAGNTIYF. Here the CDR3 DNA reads TGTGCCAGCAGCGAGGGACAGGGGGCTGGAAACACCATATATTTT.

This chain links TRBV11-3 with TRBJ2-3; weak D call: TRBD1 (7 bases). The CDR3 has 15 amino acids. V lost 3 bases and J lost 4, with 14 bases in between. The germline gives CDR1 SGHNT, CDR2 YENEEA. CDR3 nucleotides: TGTGCCAGCAGCTTCGGAGGGGGCTTTGCAGATACGCAGTATTTT. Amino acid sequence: CASSFGGGFADTQYF.

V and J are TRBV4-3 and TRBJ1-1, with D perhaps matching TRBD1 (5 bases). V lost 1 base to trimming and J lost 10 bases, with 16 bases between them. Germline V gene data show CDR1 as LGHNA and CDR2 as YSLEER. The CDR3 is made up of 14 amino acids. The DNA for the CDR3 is TGCGCCAGCAGCCAAGGAGATCGGGTGGGGGGAGCTTTCTTT. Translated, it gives CASSQGDRVGGAFF.

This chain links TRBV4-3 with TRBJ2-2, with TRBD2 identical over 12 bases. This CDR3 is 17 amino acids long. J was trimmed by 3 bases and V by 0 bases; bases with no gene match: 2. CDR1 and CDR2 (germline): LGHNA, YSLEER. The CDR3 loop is CASSQDSSGRDTGELFF. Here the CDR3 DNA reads TGCGCCAGCAGCCAAGATTCTAGCGGGAGGGACACCGGGGAGCTGTTTTTT.

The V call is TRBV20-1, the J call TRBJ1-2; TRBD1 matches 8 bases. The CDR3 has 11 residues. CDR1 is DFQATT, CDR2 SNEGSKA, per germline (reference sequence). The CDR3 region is CIAGGDYGYTF. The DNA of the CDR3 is TGCATCGCAGGGGGCGACTATGGCTACACCTTC.

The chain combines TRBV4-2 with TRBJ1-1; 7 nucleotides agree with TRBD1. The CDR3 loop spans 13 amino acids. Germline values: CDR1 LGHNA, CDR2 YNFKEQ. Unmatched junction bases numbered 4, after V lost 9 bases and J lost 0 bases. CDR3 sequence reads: CASTGTVNTEAFF. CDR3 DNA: TGTGCCAGTACCGGGACAGTGAACACTGAAGCTTTCTTT.

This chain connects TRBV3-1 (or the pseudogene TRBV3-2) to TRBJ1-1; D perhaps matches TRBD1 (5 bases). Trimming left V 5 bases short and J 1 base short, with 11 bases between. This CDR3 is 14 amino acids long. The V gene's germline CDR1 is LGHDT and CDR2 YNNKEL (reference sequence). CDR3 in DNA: TGTGCCAGCAGCAATCGACAGCCGAACACTGAAGCTTTCTTT. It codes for CASSNRQPNTEAFF.

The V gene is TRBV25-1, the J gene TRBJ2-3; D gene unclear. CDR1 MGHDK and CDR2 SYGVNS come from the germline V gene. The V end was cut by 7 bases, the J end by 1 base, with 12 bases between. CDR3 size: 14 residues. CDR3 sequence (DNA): TGTGCCAGCACGGGTGAACCCGGCACAGATACGCAGTATTTT. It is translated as CASTGEPGTDTQYF.

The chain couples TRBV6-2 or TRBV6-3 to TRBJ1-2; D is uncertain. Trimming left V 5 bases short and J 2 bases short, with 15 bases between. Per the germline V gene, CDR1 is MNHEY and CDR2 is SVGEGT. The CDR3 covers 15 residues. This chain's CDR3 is CASSNRGLSNYGYTF. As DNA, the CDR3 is TGTGCCAGCAGTAACCGGGGTCTCTCCAACTATGGCTACACCTTC.

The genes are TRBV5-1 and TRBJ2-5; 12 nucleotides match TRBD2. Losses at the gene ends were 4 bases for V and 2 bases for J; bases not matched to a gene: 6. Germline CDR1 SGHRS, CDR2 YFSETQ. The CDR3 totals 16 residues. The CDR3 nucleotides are TGCGCCAGCAGCCTATGGACTAGCGGGGCACAAGAGACCCAGTACTTC. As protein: CASSLWTSGAQETQYF.

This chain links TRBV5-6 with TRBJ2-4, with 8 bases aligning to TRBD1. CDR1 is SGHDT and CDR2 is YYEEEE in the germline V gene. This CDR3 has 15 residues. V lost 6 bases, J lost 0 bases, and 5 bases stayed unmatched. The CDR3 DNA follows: TGTGCCAGCAAAGGACAGGGTGAAGCCAAAAACATTCAGTACTTC. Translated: CASKGQGEAKNIQYF.

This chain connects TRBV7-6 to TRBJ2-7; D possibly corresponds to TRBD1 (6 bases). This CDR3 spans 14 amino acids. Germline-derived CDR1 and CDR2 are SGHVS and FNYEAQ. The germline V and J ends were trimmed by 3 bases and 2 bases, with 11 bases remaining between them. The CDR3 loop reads CASSLGDTAYEQYF. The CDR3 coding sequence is TGTGCCAGCAGCTTGGGGGACACGGCCTACGAGCAGTACTTC.

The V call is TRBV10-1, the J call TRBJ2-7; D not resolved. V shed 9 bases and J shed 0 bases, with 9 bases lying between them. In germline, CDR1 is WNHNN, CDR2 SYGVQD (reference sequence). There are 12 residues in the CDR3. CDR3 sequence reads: CARPSYSYEQYV. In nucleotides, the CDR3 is TGCGCCAGACCCTCCTACTCCTACGAGCAGTACGTC.

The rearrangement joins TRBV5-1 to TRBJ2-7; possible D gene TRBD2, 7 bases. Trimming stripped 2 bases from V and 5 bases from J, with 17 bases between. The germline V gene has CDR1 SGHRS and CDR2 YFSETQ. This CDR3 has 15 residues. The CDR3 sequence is CASSFDAGARNEQYF. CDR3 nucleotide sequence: TGCGCCAGCAGCTTCGACGCGGGGGCAAGGAACGAGCAGTACTTC. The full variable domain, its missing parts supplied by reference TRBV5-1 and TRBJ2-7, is KAGVTQTPRYLIKTRGQQVTLSCSPISGHRSVSWYQQTPGQGLQFLFEYFSETQRNKGNFPGRFSGRQFSNSRSEMNVSTLELGDSALYLCASSFDAGARNEQYFGPGTRLTVT.

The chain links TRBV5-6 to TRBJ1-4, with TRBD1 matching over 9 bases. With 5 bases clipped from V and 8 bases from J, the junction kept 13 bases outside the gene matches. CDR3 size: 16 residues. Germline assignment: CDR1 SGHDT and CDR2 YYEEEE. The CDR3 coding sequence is TGTGCCAGCAGTCAACTAGGACAGGGGTTGACAGAAAAACTGTTTTTT. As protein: CASSQLGQGLTEKLFF. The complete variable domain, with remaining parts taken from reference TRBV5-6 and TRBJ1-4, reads DAGVTQSPTHLIKTRGQQVTLRCSPKSGHDTVSWYQQALGQGPQFIFQYYEEEERQRGNFPDRFSGHQFPNYSSELNVNALLLGDSALYLCASSQLGQGLTEKLFFGSGTQLSVL.

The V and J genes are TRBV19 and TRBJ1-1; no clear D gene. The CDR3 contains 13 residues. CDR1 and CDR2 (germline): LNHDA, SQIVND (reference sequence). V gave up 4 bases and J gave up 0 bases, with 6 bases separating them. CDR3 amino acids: CASSRGVNTEAFF. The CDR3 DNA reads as TGTGCCAGTAGTAGGGGAGTGAACACTGAAGCTTTCTTT.

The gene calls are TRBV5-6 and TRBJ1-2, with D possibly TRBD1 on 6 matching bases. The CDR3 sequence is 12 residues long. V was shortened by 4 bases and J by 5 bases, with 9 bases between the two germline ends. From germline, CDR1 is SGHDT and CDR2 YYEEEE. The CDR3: CASSPGQYGYTF. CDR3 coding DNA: TGTGCCAGCAGCCCTGGACAGTATGGCTACACCTTC.

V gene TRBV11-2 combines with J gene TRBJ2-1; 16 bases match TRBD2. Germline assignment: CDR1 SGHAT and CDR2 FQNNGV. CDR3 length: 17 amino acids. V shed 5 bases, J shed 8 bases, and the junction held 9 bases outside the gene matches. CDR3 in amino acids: CASSRGTSGGGGYEQFF. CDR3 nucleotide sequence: TGTGCCAGCAGCCGTGGGACTAGCGGGGGGGGAGGGTATGAGCAGTTCTTC.

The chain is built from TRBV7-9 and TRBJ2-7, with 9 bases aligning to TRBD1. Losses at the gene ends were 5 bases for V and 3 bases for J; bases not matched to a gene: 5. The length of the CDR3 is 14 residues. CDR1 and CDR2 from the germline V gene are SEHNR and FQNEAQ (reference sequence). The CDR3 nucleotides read TGTGCCAGCAGCCCAAGGACAGGGGACTACGAGCAGTACTTC. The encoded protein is CASSPRTGDYEQYF. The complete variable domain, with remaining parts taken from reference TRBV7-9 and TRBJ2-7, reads DTGVSQNPRHKITKRGQNVTFRCDPISEHNRLYWYRQTLGQGPEFLTYFQNEAQLEKSRLLSDRFSAERPKGSFSTLEIQRTEQGDSAMYLCASSPRTGDYEQYFGPGTRLTVT.

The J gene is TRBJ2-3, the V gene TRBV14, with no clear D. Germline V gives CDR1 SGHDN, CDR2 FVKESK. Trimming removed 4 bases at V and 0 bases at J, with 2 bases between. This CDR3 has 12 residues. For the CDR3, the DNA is TGTGCCAGCAGCCCTAGCACAGATACGCAGTATTTT. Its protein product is CASSPSTDTQYF. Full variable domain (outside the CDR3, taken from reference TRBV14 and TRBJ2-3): EAGVTQFPSHSVIEKGQTVTLRCDPISGHDNLYWYRRVMGKEIKFLLHFVKESKQDESGMPNNRFLAERTGGTYSTLKVQPAELEDSGVYFCASSPSTDTQYFGPGTRLTVL.

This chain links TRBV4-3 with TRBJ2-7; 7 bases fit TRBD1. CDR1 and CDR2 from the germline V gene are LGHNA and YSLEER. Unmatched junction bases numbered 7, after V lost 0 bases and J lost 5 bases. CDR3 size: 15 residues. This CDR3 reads CASSQDLQGYHEQYF. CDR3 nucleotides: TGCGCCAGCAGCCAAGATCTACAGGGGTACCACGAGCAGTACTTC.

The CDR3 sequence: CASSPGRRYGYTF. The CDR3 nucleotides read TGTGCCAGCAGCCCAGGGAGGCGCTATGGCTACACCTTC. The chain is built from TRBV7-2 and TRBJ1-2, with D maybe TRBD1 (5 bases). V was clipped by 5 bases and J by 4 bases, with 11 bases between them. CDR1 SGHTA and CDR2 FQGNSA come from the germline V gene. The CDR3 is made up of 13 amino acids.

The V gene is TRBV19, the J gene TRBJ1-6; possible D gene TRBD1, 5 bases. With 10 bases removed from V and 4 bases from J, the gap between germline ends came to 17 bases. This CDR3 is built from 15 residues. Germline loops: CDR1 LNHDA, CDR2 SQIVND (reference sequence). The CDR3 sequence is CATEPGTHYNSPLHF. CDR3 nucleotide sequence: TGTGCCACCGAGCCCGGGACTCATTATAATTCACCCCTCCACTTT.

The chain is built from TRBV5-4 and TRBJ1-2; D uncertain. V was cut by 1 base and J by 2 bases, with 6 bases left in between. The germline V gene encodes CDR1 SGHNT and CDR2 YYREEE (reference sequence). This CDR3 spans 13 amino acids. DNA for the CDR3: TGTGCCAGCAGCTTGATCCGGAACTATGGCTACACCTTC. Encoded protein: CASSLIRNYGYTF.

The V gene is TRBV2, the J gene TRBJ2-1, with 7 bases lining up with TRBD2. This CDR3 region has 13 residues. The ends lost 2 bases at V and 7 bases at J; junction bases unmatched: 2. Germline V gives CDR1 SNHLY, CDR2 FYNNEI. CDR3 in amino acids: CASSERRGNEQFF. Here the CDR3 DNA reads TGTGCCAGCAGTGAAAGGCGGGGGAATGAGCAGTTCTTC.

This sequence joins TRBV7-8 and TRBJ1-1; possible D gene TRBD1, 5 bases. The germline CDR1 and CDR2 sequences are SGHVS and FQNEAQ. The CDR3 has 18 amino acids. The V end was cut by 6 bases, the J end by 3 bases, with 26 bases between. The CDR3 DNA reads TGTGCCAGCAGTAATGCTCGGGGGAGGCGATTTCAGGACACTGAAGCTTTCTTT. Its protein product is CASSNARGRRFQDTEAFF.

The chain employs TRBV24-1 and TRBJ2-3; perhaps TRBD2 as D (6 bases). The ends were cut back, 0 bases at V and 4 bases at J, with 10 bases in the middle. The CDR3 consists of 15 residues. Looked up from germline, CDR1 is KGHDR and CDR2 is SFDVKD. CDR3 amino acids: CATSDLNGRADTQYF. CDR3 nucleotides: TGTGCCACCAGTGATTTGAACGGGAGAGCAGATACGCAGTATTTT.

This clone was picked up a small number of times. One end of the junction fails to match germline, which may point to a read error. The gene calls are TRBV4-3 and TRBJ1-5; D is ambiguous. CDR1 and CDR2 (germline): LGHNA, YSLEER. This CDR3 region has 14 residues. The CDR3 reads CASSQVTSDQPQHF. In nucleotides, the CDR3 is TGCGCCAGCAGCCAAGTAACTAGCGATCAGCCCCAGCATTTT.

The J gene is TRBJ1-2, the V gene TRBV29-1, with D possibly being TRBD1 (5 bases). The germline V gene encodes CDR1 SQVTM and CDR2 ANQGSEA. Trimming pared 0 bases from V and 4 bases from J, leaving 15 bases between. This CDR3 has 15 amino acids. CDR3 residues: CSVEDPRARAYGYTF. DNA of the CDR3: TGCAGCGTTGAAGATCCCCGGGCCAGGGCCTATGGCTACACCTTC.

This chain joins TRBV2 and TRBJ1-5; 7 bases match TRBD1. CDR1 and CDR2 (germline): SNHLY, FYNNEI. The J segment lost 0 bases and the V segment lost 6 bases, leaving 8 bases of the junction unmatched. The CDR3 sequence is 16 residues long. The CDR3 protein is CASRGQVLFSNQPQHF. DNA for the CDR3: TGTGCCAGCAGAGGACAGGTTCTCTTTAGCAATCAGCCCCAGCATTTT.

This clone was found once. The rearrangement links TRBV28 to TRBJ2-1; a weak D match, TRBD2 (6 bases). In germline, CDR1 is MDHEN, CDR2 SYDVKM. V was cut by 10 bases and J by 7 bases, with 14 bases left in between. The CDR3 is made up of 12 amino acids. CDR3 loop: CATVTSLNEQFF. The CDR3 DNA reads TGTGCCACCGTAACTAGCTTGAATGAGCAGTTCTTC.